What follows are 25 T cell receptor beta chains derived from one specimen sequenced in a study of T cells in narcolepsy. The data were produced by immunoSEQ multiplex PCR, yet TCRdb's version contains in-frame clones alone and is incomplete. The data hold about 24,000 clones, with approximately 89% observed a single time. Input material: CD45RA- memory CD4+ T cells from PBMCs. Every receptor here comes from a human donor with narcolepsy.

V usage is TRBV19 and J usage is TRBJ2-7; TRBD2 might be the D (5 bases). Germline lookup yields CDR1 LNHDA and CDR2 SQIVND (reference sequence). The CDR3 has 14 amino acids. V was trimmed by 5 bases and J by 4 bases, leaving 15 bases between them. CDR3 DNA sequence: TGTGCCAGTAGTGCACGGGAAATATCGTACGAGCAGTACTTC. The encoded protein is CASSAREISYEQYF.

In this sample, this clone turned up a few times. This rearrangement joins TRBV10-3 to TRBJ2-7; D may be TRBD1 (6 bases). V dropped 4 bases and J dropped 0 bases, with 13 bases sitting between them. This CDR3 has 15 residues. Germline V CDR1 and CDR2: ENHRY, SYGVKD. CDR3 amino acids: CAISGTDNFSYEQYF. As DNA, the CDR3 is TGTGCCATCAGTGGGACAGACAATTTCTCCTACGAGCAGTACTTC.

The J gene is TRBJ2-7, the V gene TRBV19, with 9 nucleotides matching TRBD2. V dropped 5 bases and J dropped 4; count of bases not matched to a gene: 15. In germline, CDR1 is LNHDA, CDR2 SQIVND (reference sequence). The CDR3 has 17 residues. As DNA, the CDR3 is TGTGCCAGTAGTCCCGGAGAGCGGGAGGCCTTTTTATACGAGCAGTACTTC. It encodes CASSPGEREAFLYEQYF.

The chain carries TRBV6-1 and TRBJ2-5; TRBD1 agrees at 8 bases. This CDR3 spans 17 amino acids. The V segment lost 3 bases and the J segment 3 bases; nucleotides outside the gene matches: 12. CDR1 and CDR2 (germline): MNHNS, SASEGT. This chain's CDR3 is CASSESGGALYKETQYF. CDR3 DNA: TGTGCCAGCAGTGAGTCAGGGGGCGCATTGTATAAAGAGACCCAGTACTTC.

The chain is built from TRBV7-8 and TRBJ2-7; 10 bases agree with TRBD2. Germline lookup yields CDR1 SGHVS and CDR2 FQNEAQ. The CDR3 spans 15 residues. V trimming: 5 bases; J trimming: 9 bases; junction bases outside the gene matches: 13. The CDR3 nucleotides read TGTGCCAGCAGCCCTCCTCTCGCTAGCGGGAGAGGGCAGTACTTC. Translated: CASSPPLASGRGQYF.

The chain has TRBV11-2 and TRBJ2-3; no reliable D call. The germline V gene has CDR1 SGHAT and CDR2 FQNNGV. Trimming cost V 5 bases and J 5 bases, with 8 bases left between them. The CDR3 length is 12 residues. The CDR3 sequence: CASSLGGDTQYF. The DNA of the CDR3 is TGTGCCAGCAGCCTCGGTGGAGATACGCAGTATTTT. The full variable domain, its missing parts supplied by reference TRBV11-2 and TRBJ2-3, is EAGVAQSPRYKIIEKRQSVAFWCNPISGHATLYWYQQILGQGPKLLIQFQNNGVVDDSQLPKDRFSAERLKGVDSTLKIQPAKLEDSAVYLCASSLGGDTQYFGPGTRLTVL.

The chain is built from TRBV4-1 and TRBJ1-1, with 8 bases fitting TRBD1. There are 15 residues in the CDR3. Germline CDR1 and CDR2: MGHRA and YSYEKL. The V and J ends lost 6 bases and 1 base, in that order; junction bases with no gene match: 7. DNA of the CDR3: TGCGCCAGCAGAACTCAGGGACAGGCGAACACTGAAGCTTTCTTT. Translating it yields CASRTQGQANTEAFF.

The chain joins TRBV5-4 to TRBJ2-1; 8 bases fit TRBD2. The CDR3 covers 15 residues. Per germline, CDR1 SGHNT and CDR2 YYREEE (reference sequence). V trimming: 5 bases; J trimming: 6 bases; junction bases outside the gene matches: 10. CDR3 DNA sequence: TGTGCCAGCAGAACCCCCGGGAGGGCCGCCAATGAGCAGTTCTTC. It encodes CASRTPGRAANEQFF.

The table lists this clone with a count of one. The CDR3 is CASSLGAGGSLNTGELFF. CDR3 bases: TGTGCCAGCAGCTTAGGAGCGGGAGGGTCCCTGAACACCGGGGAGCTGTTTTTT. The chain has TRBV7-6 and TRBJ2-2, with TRBD2 identical over 10 bases. This CDR3 comprises 18 residues. The germline V gene encodes CDR1 SGHVS and CDR2 FNYEAQ. J gave up 1 base and V 1 base, and 6 bases lay outside the gene matches.

The chain couples TRBV19 to TRBJ1-2, with D tentatively TRBD1 (5 bases). The CDR3 extends over 15 amino acids. The V gene lost 3 bases and the J gene lost 1 base, with 12 bases spanning the gap. CDR1 LNHDA and CDR2 SQIVND come from the germline V gene (reference sequence). The CDR3 sequence: CASSIPGQGNYGYTF. The CDR3 DNA reads TGTGCCAGTAGTATCCCCGGGCAGGGTAACTATGGCTACACCTTC.

V usage is TRBV19 and J usage is TRBJ2-7, with a weak D call TRBD2 (6 bases). CDR3 length: 14 amino acids. The germline V and J ends were trimmed by 6 bases and 0 bases, with 12 bases remaining between them. CDR1 and CDR2 (germline): LNHDA, SQIVND (reference sequence). The CDR3 nucleotides are TGTGCCAGTAGGCGGGACGGTCGCTCCTACGAGCAGTACTTC. Amino acids: CASRRDGRSYEQYF.

Turning to this clone: A junction end diverges from the germline sequence, so it may reflect a read error. The gene calls are TRBV18 and TRBJ2-5, with D maybe TRBD1 (5 bases). The V gene's germline CDR1 is KGHSH and CDR2 LQKENI. This CDR3 has 13 amino acids. The CDR3 coding sequence is TGTGCCAGCTCACCCGACGAAACCCTAAAGGGGCACTTC. Amino acid sequence: CASSPDETLKGHF. Full variable domain (missing parts from reference TRBV18 and TRBJ2-5): NAGVMQNPRHLVRRRGQEARLRCSPMKGHSHVYWYRQLPEEGLKFMVYLQKENIIDESGMPKERFSAEFPKEGPSILRIQQVVRGDSAAYFCASSPDETLKGHFGPGTRLLVL.

J is TRBJ2-5 and V is TRBV5-6; 7 bases align to TRBD2. There are 14 residues in the CDR3. V was pared by 4 bases and J by 7 bases, with 10 bases of the junction left unmatched. Looked up from germline, CDR1 is SGHDT and CDR2 is YYEEEE. The CDR3 DNA is TGTGCCAGCAGCGGCGGACTAGGCGGGGTGACCCAGTACTTC. Its protein product is CASSGGLGGVTQYF.

The V gene is TRBV27, the J gene TRBJ2-7; TRBD2 agrees at 7 bases. This CDR3 has 15 amino acids. CDR1 is MNHEY, CDR2 SMNVEV, per germline (reference sequence). The J segment lost 3 bases and the V segment lost 5 bases, leaving 10 bases of the junction unmatched. The CDR3 sequence: CASSRSRGSLYEQYF. CDR3 coding DNA: TGTGCCAGCAGTAGAAGCCGCGGGAGTCTCTACGAGCAGTACTTC.

This chain joins TRBV20-1 and TRBJ2-3; D uncertain. This CDR3 is 11 amino acids long. Trimming left V 3 bases short and J 5 bases short, with 6 bases between. Germline V gene data show CDR1 as DFQATT and CDR2 as SNEGSKA (reference sequence). The DNA for the CDR3 is TGCAGTGCTAGCACAGAAGATACGCAGTATTTT. Translated: CSASTEDTQYF.

This clone came up once. The chain carries TRBV7-7 and TRBJ2-3; tentatively, D is TRBD2 (6 bases). CDR1 and CDR2 from the germline V gene are SSHAT and FNYEAQ (reference sequence). V was pared by 1 base and J by 5 bases, with 10 bases between. The CDR3 is 14 amino acids. CDR3 nucleotide sequence: TGTGCCAGCAGCTTAGGACTAGGTGGAGATACGCAGTATTTT. It specifies CASSLGLGGDTQYF. Supplemented by reference TRBV7-7 and TRBJ2-3, the full variable domain reads GAGVSQSPRYKVTKRGQDVTLRCDPISSHATLYWYQQALGQGPEFLTYFNYEAQPDKSGLPSDRFSAERPEGSISTLTIQRTEQRDSAMYRCASSLGLGGDTQYFGPGTRLTVL.

V usage is TRBV9 and J usage is TRBJ1-1, with 11 bases lining up with TRBD1. Per germline, CDR1 SGDLS and CDR2 YYNGEE. J was trimmed by 10 bases and V by 4 bases; bases with no gene match: 6. The CDR3 has 13 residues. The CDR3 coding sequence is TGTGCCAGCAGCCCGAGGGACAGGGGGTCAGCTTTCTTT. Its protein is CASSPRDRGSAFF.

The chain combines TRBV19 with TRBJ2-2; TRBD2 agrees at 7 bases. Losses at the gene ends were 2 bases for V and 5 bases for J; bases not matched to a gene: 5. The CDR3 length is 15 residues. From germline, CDR1 is LNHDA and CDR2 SQIVND (reference sequence). CDR3 region: CASSIKRGSTGELFF. CDR3 nucleotide sequence: TGTGCCAGTAGTATAAAGCGGGGATCGACCGGGGAGCTGTTTTTT.

The chain links TRBV7-2 to TRBJ2-1; 14 positions match TRBD2. This CDR3 contains 16 residues. V shed 4 bases and J 6 bases; nucleotides not matched to a gene: 5. The germline gives CDR1 SGHTA, CDR2 FQGNSA. In DNA, the CDR3 is TGTGCCAGCAGCTCTGCCGGGACTAGCGGGGGCAATGAGCAGTTCTTC. Translating it yields CASSSAGTSGGNEQFF.

This sequence joins TRBV28 and TRBJ2-3; D is possibly TRBD1 (5 bases). Germline V gene data show CDR1 as MDHEN and CDR2 as SYDVKM. The V end lost 3 bases, the J end lost 11 bases, and 18 bases lay between the germline ends. The CDR3 extends over 14 amino acids. The CDR3 DNA reads TGTGCCAGCAGTTTGGGCAGCCGACAAACAGGGCAGTATTTT. Encoded protein: CASSLGSRQTGQYF. The entire variable domain, with the rest obtained from reference TRBV28 and TRBJ2-3, is as follows: DVKVTQSSRYLVKRTGEKVFLECVQDMDHENMFWYRQDPGLGLRLIYFSYDVKMKEKGDIPEGYSVSREKKERFSLILESASTNQTSMYLCASSLGSRQTGQYFGPGTRLTVL.

This chain connects TRBV28 to TRBJ2-7; 8 bases are a match to TRBD2. This CDR3 spans 16 amino acids. The junction had 9 bases not matched to a gene; V was cut back by 3 bases and J by 2 bases. Germline loops: CDR1 MDHEN, CDR2 SYDVKM. Here the CDR3 reads CASSFRGSGAPYEQYF. The CDR3 region has the DNA TGTGCCAGCAGTTTTAGAGGTAGCGGGGCCCCCTACGAGCAGTACTTC.

This clone was recorded once. DNA of the CDR3: TGCGCCAGCAAAACACAGACAGGGTCTCGTGGTGAAGCTTTCTTT. Residues: CASKTQTGSRGEAFF. The gene calls are TRBV5-1 and TRBJ1-1; TRBD1 matches 7 bases. The V gene's germline CDR1 is SGHRS and CDR2 YFSETQ. The CDR3 is made up of 15 amino acids. The J segment lost 7 bases and the V segment lost 6 bases, leaving 15 bases of the junction unmatched.

V and J are TRBV4-1 and TRBJ1-2, with TRBD1 matching 7 bases. This CDR3 has 18 amino acids. Trimming took 1 base from V and 3 from J; bases not matched to a gene: 14. Germline V lookup: CDR1 MGHRA, CDR2 YSYEKL. The CDR3 nucleotides read TGCGCCAGCAGCCAAGTCCTCCACCACAGGGGTCGGGACTATGGCTACACCTTC. This translates into CASSQVLHHRGRDYGYTF.

The chain links TRBV5-1 to TRBJ2-5; D gene uncertain. V was trimmed by 4 bases and J by 0 bases, leaving 4 bases between them. CDR1 SGHRS and CDR2 YFSETQ come from the germline V gene. The length of the CDR3 is 12 residues. The CDR3, as DNA: TGCGCCAGCAGCGTCGACCAAGAGACCCAGTACTTC. Translation: CASSVDQETQYF.

The chain carries TRBV30 and TRBJ1-5; no clear D. The V gene lost 4 bases and the J gene lost 1 base, with 14 bases spanning the gap. Germline lookup yields CDR1 GTSNPN and CDR2 SVGIG (reference sequence). This CDR3 contains 15 residues. The CDR3 loop reads CAWTRGGLSNQPQHF. Here the CDR3 DNA reads TGTGCCTGGACGCGCGGAGGCTTGAGCAATCAGCCCCAGCATTTT. Based on the CDR3 plus reference TRBV30 and TRBJ1-5, the full variable domain is SQTIHQWPATLVQPVGSPLSLECTVEGTSNPNLYWYRQAAGRGLQLLFYSVGIGQISSEVPQNLSASRPQDRQFILSSKKLLLSDSGFYLCAWTRGGLSNQPQHFGDGTRLSIL.